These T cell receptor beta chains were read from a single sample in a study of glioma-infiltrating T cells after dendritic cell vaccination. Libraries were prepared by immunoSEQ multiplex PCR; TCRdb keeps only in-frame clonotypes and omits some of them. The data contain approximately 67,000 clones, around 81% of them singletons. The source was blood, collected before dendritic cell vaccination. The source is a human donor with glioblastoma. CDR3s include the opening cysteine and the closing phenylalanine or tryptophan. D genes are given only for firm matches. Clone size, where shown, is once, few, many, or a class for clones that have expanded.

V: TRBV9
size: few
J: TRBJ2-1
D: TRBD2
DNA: TGTGCCAGCAGCCTCCGTGGCGGGGGGATTAGGAATGAGCAGTTCTTC
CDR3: CASSLRGGGIRNEQFF

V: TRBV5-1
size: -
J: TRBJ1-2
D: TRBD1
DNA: TGCGCCAGCAGCTCTGGAGGGACAGGGGTCGGCTACACCTTC
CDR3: CASSSGGTGVGYTF

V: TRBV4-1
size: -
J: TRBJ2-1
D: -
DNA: TGCGCCAGCAGCCCGACTATCAGCTCCTACAATGAGCAGTTCTTC
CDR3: CASSPTISSYNEQFF

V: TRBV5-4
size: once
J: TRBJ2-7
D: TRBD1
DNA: TGTGCCAGCAGCTTTTTGAAAGGCGGCGGACAGGGGAATACCGAGCAGTACTTC
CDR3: CASSFLKGGGQGNTEQYF

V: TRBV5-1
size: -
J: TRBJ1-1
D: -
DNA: TGCGCCAGCAGCTTGGATGCAGGGTTCGGTGAAGCTTTCTTT
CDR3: CASSLDAGFGEAFF

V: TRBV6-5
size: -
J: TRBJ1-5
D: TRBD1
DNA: TGTGCCAGCAGTTCACAGACAGGGGAGGGTCAGCCCCAGCATTTT
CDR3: CASSSQTGEGQPQHF

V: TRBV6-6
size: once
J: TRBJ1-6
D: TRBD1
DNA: TGTGCCAGCAGTAGCGACAGGGGAACCTATAATTCACCCCTCCACTTT
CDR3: CASSSDRGTYNSPLHF

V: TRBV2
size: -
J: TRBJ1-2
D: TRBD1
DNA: TGTGCCAGCAGTGAGTTAGGGACAGGGTTGTCTGGCTACACCTTC
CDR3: CASSELGTGLSGYTF

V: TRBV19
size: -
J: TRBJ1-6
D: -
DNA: TGTGCCAGTAGGGACACTCTGGATTCACCCCTCCACTTT
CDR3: CASRDTLDSPLHF

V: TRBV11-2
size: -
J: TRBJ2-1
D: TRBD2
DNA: TGTGCCAGCAGCTTAGACCCACAGCGGGGGGCCGGTGAGCAGTTCTTC
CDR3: CASSLDPQRGAGEQFF

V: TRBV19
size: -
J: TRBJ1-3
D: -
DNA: TGTGCCGTACGAGAGGGGGAAGCTGGAAACACCATATATTTT
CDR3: CAVREGEAGNTIYF

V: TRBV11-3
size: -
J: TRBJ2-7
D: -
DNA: TGTGCCAGCAGCTTAGGGCCCAACTACGAGCAGTACTTC
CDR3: CASSLGPNYEQYF

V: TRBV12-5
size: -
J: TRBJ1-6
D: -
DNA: TGTGCTAGTGGTTCAGGGACATCGAATTCACCCCTCCACTTT
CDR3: CASGSGTSNSPLHF

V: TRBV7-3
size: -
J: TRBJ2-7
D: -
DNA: TGTGCCAGCAGCTTAGGGCCAGCTTCCTCCTACGAGCAGTACTTC
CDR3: CASSLGPASSYEQYF

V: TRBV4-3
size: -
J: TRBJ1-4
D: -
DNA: TGCGCCAGCAGCCAAGACTCAGGGGTTGGAAAACTGTTTTTT
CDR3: CASSQDSGVGKLFF

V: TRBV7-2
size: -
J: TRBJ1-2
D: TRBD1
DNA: TGTGCCAGCAGCTCGGGACAGCTTAACTATGGCTACACCTTC
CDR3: CASSSGQLNYGYTF

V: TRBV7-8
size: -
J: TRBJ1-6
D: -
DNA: TGTGCCAGCAGCCAGGACAGCTATTCACCCCTCCACTTT
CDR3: CASSQDSYSPLHF

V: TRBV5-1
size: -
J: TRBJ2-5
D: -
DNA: TGCGCCAGCAGCTTGGAAATCGGGTTACAAGAGACCCAGTACTTC
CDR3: CASSLEIGLQETQYF

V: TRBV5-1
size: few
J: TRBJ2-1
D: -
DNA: TGCGCCAGCGTTTGGGACATCTCCTACAATGAGCAGTTCTTC
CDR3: CASVWDISYNEQFF

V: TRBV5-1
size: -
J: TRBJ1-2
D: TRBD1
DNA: TGCGCCAGCAGCGCGTCGACAGGGGGCGAGGGCTACACCTTC
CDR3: CASSASTGGEGYTF

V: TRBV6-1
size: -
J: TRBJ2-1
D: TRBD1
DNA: TGTGCCAGCAGTGAAGCGCCAACAGGGGGCGGGAATGAGCAGTTCTTC
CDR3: CASSEAPTGGGNEQFF

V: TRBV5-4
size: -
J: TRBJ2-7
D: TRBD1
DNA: TGTGCCAGCAGCTTGGGGACAGGGGCTAACTACGAGCAGTACTTC
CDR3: CASSLGTGANYEQYF